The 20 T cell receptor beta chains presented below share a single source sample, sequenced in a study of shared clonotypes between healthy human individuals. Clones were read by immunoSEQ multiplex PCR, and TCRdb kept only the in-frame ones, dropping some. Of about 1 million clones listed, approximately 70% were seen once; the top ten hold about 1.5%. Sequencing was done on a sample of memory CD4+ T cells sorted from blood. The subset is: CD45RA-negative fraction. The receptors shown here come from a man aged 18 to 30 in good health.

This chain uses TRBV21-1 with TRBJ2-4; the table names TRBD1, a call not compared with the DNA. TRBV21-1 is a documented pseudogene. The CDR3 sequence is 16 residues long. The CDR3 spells CASSGRTELAKNIQYF. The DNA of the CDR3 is TGTGCCAGCAGCGGGCGGACAGAGCTAGCCAAAAACATTCAGTACTTC.

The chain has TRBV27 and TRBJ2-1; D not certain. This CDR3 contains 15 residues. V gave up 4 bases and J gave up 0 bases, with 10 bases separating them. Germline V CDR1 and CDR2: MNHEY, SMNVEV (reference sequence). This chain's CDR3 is CASSYTISSYNEQFF. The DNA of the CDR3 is TGTGCCAGCAGTTATACCATAAGCTCCTACAATGAGCAGTTCTTC.

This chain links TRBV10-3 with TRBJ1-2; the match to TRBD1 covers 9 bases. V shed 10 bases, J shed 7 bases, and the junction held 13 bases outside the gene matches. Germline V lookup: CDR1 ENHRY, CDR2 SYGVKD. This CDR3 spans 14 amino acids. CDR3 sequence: CATKPGQGNGGYTF. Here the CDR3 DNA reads TGTGCCACAAAGCCGGGACAGGGTAATGGTGGCTACACCTTC.

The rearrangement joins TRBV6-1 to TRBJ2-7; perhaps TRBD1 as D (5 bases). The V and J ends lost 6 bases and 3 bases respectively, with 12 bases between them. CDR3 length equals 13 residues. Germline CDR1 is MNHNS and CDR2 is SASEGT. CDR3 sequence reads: CASRAGINYEQYF. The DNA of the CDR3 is TGTGCCAGCAGGGCAGGGATTAACTACGAGCAGTACTTC.

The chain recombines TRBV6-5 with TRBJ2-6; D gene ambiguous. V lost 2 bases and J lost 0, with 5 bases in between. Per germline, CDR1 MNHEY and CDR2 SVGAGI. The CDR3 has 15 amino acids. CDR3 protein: CASSYASSGANVLTF. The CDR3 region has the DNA TGTGCCAGCAGTTACGCCAGCTCTGGGGCCAACGTCCTGACTTTC.

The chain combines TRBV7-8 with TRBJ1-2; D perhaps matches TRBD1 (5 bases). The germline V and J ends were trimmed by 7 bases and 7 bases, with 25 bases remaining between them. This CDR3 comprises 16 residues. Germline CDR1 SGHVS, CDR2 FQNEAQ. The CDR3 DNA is TGTGCCAGCAAGGGGACCTATGCCCAGGGAATGTCTGGCTACACCTTC. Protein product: CASKGTYAQGMSGYTF. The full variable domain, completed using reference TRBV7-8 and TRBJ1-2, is GAGVSQSPRYKVAKRGQDVALRCDPISGHVSLFWYQQALGQGPEFLTYFQNEAQLDKSGLPSDRFFAERPEGSVSTLKIQRTQQEDSAVYLCASKGTYAQGMSGYTFGSGTRLTVV.

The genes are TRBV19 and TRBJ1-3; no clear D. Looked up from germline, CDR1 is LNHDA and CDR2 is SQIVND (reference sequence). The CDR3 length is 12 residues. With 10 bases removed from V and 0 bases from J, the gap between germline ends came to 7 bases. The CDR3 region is CATSLSGNTIYF. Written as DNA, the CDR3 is TGTGCCACCTCACTCTCTGGAAACACCATATATTTT.

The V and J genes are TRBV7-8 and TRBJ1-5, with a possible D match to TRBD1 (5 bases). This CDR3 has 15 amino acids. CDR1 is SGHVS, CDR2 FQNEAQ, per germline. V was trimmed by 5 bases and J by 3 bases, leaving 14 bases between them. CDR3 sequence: CASSQVGRDNQPQHF. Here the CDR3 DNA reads TGTGCCAGCAGCCAAGTGGGCAGGGACAATCAGCCCCAGCATTTT. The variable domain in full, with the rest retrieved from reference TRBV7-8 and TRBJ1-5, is GAGVSQSPRYKVAKRGQDVALRCDPISGHVSLFWYQQALGQGPEFLTYFQNEAQLDKSGLPSDRFFAERPEGSVSTLKIQRTQQEDSAVYLCASSQVGRDNQPQHFGDGTRLSIL.

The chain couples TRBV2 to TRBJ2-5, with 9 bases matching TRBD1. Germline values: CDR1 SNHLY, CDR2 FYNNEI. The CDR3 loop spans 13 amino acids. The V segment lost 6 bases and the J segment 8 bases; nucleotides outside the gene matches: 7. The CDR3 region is CASRGQGPQTQYF. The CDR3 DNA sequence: TGTGCCAGCAGGGGACAGGGCCCTCAAACCCAGTACTTC.

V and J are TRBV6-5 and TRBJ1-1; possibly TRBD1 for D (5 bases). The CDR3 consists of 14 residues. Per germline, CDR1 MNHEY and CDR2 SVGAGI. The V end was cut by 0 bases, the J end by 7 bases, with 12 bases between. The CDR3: CASSYSSRAVEAFF. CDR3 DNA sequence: TGTGCCAGCAGTTACTCGAGCAGGGCGGTTGAAGCTTTCTTT.

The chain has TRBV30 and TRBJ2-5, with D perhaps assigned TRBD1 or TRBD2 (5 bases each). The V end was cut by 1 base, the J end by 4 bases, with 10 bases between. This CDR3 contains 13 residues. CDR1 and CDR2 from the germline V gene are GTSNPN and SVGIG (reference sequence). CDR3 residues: CAWSGRGLETQYF. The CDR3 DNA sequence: TGTGCCTGGAGTGGCCGGGGCCTAGAGACCCAGTACTTC.

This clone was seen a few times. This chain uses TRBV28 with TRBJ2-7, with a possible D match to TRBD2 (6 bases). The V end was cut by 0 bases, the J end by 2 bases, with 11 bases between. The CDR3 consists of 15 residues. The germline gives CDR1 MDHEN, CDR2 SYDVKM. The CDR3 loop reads CASSLWGEAPYEQYF. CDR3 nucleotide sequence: TGTGCCAGCAGTTTATGGGGGGAGGCTCCCTACGAGCAGTACTTC.

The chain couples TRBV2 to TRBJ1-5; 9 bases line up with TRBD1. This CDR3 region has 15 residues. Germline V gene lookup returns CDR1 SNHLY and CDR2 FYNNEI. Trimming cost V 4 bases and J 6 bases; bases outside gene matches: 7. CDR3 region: CASSVSGTGSQPQHF. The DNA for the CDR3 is TGTGCCAGCAGTGTTTCGGGGACAGGGAGTCAGCCCCAGCATTTT.

The CDR3 region has the DNA TGTGCCAGCAGCTTAGTCTCCCGGAGTAAAGTGTCCGAGCAGTACTTC. Residues: CASSLVSRSKVSEQYF. V and J are TRBV11-2 and TRBJ2-7; D is undetermined. The CDR3 totals 16 residues. V shed 1 base and J shed 6 bases, with 19 bases lying between them. Germline V gene sequence: CDR1 SGHAT, CDR2 FQNNGV.

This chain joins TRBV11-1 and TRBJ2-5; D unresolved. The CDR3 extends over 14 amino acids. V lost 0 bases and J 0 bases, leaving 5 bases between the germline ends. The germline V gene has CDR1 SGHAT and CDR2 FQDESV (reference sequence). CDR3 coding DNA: TGTGCCAGCAGCTTAGCCAGGTACCAAGAGACCCAGTACTTC. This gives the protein CASSLARYQETQYF.

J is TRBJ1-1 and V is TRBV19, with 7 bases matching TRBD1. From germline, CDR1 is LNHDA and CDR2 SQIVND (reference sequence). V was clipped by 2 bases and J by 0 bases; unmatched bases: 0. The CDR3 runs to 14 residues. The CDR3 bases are TGTGCCAGTAGTATAACAGGGGTGAACACTGAAGCTTTCTTT. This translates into CASSITGVNTEAFF.

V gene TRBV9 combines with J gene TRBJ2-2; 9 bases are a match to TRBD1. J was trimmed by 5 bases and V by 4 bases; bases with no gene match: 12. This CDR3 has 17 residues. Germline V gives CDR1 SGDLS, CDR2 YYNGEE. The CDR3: CASSLLPGQGSTGELFF. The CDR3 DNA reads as TGTGCCAGCAGCTTATTACCGGGACAGGGTTCAACCGGGGAGCTGTTTTTT.

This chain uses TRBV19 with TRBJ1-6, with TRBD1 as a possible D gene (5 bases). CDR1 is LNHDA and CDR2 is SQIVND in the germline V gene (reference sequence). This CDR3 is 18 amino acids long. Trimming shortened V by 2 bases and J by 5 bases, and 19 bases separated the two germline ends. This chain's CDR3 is CASSISIFSDTDNSPLHF. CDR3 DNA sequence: TGTGCCAGTAGTATATCTATCTTTTCGGACACCGATAATTCACCCCTCCACTTT.

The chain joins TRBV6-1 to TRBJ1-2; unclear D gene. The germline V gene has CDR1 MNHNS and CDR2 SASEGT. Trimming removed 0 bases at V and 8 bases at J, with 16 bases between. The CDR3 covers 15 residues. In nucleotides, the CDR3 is TGTGCCAGCAGTGAAGCGCAGCCTTTTCCGTGGGGCTACACCTTC. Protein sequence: CASSEAQPFPWGYTF.

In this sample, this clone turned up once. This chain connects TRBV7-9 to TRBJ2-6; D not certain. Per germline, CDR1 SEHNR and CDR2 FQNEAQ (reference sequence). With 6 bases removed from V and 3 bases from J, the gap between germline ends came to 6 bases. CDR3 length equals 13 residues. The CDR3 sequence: CASRLNGANVLTF. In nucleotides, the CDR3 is TGTGCCAGCAGGCTAAATGGGGCCAACGTCCTGACTTTC. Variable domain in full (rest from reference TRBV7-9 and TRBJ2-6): DTGVSQNPRHKITKRGQNVTFRCDPISEHNRLYWYRQTLGQGPEFLTYFQNEAQLEKSRLLSDRFSAERPKGSFSTLEIQRTEQGDSAMYLCASRLNGANVLTFGAGSRLTVL.